This T cell receptor (beta chain) was retrieved from a study of T-cell memory formation after mild COVID-19 (dated by TCRdb to 2020 to 2022). General notes on the study: Most TCR sequence clusters were specific to one of the two donors. The cohort was made up of two young adult volunteers, one female and one male, who were previously healthy. Longitudinal TCRalpha and TCRbeta repertoire sequencing tracked T-cell clones expanding and contracting after mild COVID-19 in two donors. Broad study findings and their caveats: Some responding clones were found in pre-infection memory, which suggests that pre-existing cross-reactive memory T cells took part in the SARS-CoV-2 response. Only two mild cases were covered by the study, and larger cohorts that include severe cases with pre-infection samples were considered necessary. Contracting CD4+ clones turned up mainly in the CM and EM memory subsets, whereas EMRA was where CD8+ clones were enriched. From day 15 to 85, contracting clones showed balanced CD4/CD8 phenotypes, whereas a second wave of clones that expanded from day 15 to 37 leaned towards CD4+. Whether the second-wave clones peaking on day 37 were SARS-CoV-2 specific was not confirmed.

On this clonotype itself: The antigen this receptor binds is unknown. Base-call qualities are not available, and no considerably larger clone is one nucleotide away.

Reads for this sample came from an Illumina NovaSeq 6000. TCRalpha and TCRbeta cDNA libraries were built by 5'RACE with constant-segment primers, adding sample barcodes and unique molecular identifiers. RNA was extracted from every sample with Trizol reagent. Amplification of the libraries took two PCR steps, and the second step added a second sample barcode plus Illumina TruSeq adapters. The libraries were sequenced on an Illumina NovaSeq using 2 x 150 bp paired-end reads. Per the original workflow: Demultiplexing of reads and collapsing into UMI-guided consensus sequences were performed with migec v1.2.7. Using mixcr v2.1.11, the UMI consensuses were aligned to TRA and TRB V and J templates and assembled into clonotypes. Clonotypes were classified as expanded or contracted when called significant by both edgeR and NoisET, with noise models trained on biological replicates. edgeR calls used a false discovery rate-adjusted p below 0.01 and a log2 fold-change threshold of 1. As an exploratory analysis of dynamics, max-normalized trajectories of the 1000 most abundant clonotypes were examined by PCA with hierarchical clustering. Separately sequenced CD4+ and CD8+ repertoires were used to assign a CD4 or CD8 phenotype to each responding clone. Using fastp at Q25 and MiXCR, TCRdb reprocessed the public reads and kept productive beta chains. Records with the same CDR3 protein are collapsed into one entry carrying the most frequent genes and DNA. The V and J calls shown here were made by TCRdb, not taken from the authors' results. The sample contains roughly 110,000 distinct CDR3 sequences, around 11% of them found a single time. The biggest ten clones account for around 25% of the sample.

Its CDR3 holds 13 amino acids, cysteine through phenylalanine. CDR3 DNA is the only sequence kept; it has 39 bases, read in frame from the first base. V is reduced by 1 base and J by 6 bases, leaving a spacing of 6 bases between them. The germline V gene specifies LGHNA as CDR1 and YNFKEQ as CDR2. PBMCs were isolated by Ficoll-Paque density gradient centrifugation. The chain was built from TRBV4-2 and TRBJ2-2; tentative D gene TRBD2, with 6 bases matching. This TCR came from an adult woman who had mild COVID-19 (a few samples of this study predate the infection). The sample titles of this study are shuffled in the database, so cell type and time point are left out; the donor was told from shared clones. Material: PBMCs or a T cell subset sorted from them (not recorded which). The CDR3 corresponds to CASSQGDSGELFF. The DNA is TGTGCCAGCAGCCAAGGGGACTCCGGGGAGCTGTTTTTT.